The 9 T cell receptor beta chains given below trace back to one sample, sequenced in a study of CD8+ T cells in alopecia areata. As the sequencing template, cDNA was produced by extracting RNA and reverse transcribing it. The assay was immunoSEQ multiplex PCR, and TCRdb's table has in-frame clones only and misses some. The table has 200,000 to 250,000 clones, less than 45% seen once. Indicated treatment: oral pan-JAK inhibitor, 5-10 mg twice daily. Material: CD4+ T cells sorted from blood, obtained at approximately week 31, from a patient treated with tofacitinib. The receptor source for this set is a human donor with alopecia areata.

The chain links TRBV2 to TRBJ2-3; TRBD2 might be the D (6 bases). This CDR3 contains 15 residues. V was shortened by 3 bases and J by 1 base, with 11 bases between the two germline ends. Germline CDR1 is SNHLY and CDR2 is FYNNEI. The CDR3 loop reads CASSEGRKRTDTQYF. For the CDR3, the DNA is TGTGCCAGCAGTGAGGGGAGGAAGCGCACAGATACGCAGTATTTT.

In nucleotides, the CDR3 is TGTGCCAGTAGTATCAGCGGCTCAGGAACTCCAACCGGGGAGCTGTTTTTT. It is translated as CASSISGSGTPTGELFF. The J gene is TRBJ2-2, the V gene TRBV19; tentative D call: TRBD2 (5 bases). V was clipped by 3 bases and J by 5 bases, with 19 bases between them. Per the germline V gene, CDR1 is LNHDA and CDR2 is SQIVND (reference sequence). The CDR3 consists of 17 residues. The full variable domain, its missing parts supplied by reference TRBV19 and TRBJ2-2, is DGGITQSPKYLFRKEGQNVTLSCEQNLNHDAMYWYRQDPGQGLRLIYYSQIVNDFQKGDIAEGYSVSREKKESFPLTVTSAQKNPTAFYLCASSISGSGTPTGELFFGEGSRLTVL.

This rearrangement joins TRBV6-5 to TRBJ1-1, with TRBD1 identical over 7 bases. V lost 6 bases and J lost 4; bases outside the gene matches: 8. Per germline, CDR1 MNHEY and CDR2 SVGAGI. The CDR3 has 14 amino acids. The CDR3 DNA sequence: TGTGCCAGCAGGGAGATGACAGGGTCCACTGAAGCTTTCTTT. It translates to CASREMTGSTEAFF.

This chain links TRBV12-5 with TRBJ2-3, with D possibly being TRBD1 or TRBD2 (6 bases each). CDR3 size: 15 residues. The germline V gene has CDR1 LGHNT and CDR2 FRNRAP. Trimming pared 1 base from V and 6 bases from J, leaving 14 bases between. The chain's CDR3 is CASGLASAGHDTQYF. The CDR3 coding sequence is TGTGCTAGTGGTTTGGCTTCGGCGGGACACGATACGCAGTATTTT.

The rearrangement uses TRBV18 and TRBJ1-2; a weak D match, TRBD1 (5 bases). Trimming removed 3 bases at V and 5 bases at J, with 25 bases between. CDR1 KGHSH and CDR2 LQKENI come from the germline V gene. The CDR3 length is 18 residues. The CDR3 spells CASSPLAGTDSLRYGYTF. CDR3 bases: TGTGCCAGCTCACCTCTAGCCGGGACGGACTCGTTGCGGTATGGCTACACCTTC.

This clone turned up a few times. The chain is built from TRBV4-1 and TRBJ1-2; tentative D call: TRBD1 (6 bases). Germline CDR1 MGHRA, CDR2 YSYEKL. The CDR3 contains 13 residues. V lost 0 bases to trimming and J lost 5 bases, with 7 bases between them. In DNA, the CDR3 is TGCGCCAGCAGCCAAGAAACAGGGTATGGCTACACCTTC. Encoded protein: CASSQETGYGYTF.

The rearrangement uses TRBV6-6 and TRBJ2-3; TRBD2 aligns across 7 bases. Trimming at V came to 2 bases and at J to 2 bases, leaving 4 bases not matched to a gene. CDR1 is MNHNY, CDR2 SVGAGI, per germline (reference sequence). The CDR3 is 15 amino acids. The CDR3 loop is CASSYGRGITDTQYF. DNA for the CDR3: TGTGCCAGCAGTTACGGGCGGGGGATCACAGATACGCAGTATTTT.

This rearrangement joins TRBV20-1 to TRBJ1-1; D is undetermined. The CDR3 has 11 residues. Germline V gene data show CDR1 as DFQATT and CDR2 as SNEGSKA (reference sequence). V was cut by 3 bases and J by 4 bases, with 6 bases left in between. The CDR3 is CSASRVTEAFF. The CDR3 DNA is TGCAGTGCTAGCCGGGTCACTGAAGCTTTCTTT.

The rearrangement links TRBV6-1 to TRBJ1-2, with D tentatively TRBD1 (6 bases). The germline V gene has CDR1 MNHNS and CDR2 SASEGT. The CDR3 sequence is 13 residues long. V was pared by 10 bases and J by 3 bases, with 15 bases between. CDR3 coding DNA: TGTGCCACCCTACGGACAGATGACTATGGCTACACCTTC. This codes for CATLRTDDYGYTF.